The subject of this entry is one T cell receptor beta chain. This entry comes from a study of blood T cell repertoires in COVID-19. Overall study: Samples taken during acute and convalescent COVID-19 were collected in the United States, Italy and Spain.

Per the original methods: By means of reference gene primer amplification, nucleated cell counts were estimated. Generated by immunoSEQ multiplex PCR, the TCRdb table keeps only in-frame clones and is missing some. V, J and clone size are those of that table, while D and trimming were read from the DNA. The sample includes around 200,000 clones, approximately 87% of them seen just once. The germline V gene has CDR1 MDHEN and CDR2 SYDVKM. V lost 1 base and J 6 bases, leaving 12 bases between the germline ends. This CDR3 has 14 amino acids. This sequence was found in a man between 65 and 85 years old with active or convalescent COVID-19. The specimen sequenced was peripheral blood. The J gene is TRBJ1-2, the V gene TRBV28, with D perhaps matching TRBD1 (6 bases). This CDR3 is CASSLFEGGDGYTF. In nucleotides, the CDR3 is TGTGCCAGCAGTTTATTCGAAGGGGGTGATGGCTACACCTTC.